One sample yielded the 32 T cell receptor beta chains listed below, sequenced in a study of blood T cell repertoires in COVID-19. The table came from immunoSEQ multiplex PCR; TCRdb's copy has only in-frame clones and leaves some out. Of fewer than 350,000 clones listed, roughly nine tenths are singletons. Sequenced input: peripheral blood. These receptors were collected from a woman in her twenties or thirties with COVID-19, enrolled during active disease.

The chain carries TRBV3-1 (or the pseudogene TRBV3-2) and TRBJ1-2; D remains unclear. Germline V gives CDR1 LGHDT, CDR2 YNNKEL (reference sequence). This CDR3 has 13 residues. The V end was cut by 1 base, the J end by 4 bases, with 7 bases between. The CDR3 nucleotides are TGTGCCAGCAGCCAAGGGGCAGCCTATGGCTACACCTTC. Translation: CASSQGAAYGYTF.

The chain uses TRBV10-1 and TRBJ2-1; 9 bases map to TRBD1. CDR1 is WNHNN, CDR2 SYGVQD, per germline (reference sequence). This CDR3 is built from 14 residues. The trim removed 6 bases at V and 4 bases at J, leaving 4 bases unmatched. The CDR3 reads CASRADRGYNEQFF. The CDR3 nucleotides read TGCGCCAGCAGAGCGGACAGGGGATACAATGAGCAGTTCTTC.

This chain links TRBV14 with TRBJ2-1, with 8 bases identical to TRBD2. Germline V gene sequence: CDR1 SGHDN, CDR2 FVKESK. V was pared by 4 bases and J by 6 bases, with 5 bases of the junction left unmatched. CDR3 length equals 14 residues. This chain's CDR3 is CASSRRGGSNEQFF. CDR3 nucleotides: TGTGCCAGCAGCCGACGCGGGGGGTCCAATGAGCAGTTCTTC.

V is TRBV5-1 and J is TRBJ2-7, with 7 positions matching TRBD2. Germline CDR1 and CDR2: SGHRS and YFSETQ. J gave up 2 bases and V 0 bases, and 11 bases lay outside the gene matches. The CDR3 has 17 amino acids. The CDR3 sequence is CASSLAFLGGGPYEQYF. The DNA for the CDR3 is TGCGCCAGCAGCTTGGCCTTTCTGGGCGGGGGACCCTACGAGCAGTACTTC.

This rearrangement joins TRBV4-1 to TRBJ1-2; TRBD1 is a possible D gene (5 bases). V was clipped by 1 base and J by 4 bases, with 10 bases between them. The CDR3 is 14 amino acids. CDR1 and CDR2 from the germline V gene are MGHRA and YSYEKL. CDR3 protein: CASSQVQGSYGYTF. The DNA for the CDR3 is TGCGCCAGCAGCCAAGTTCAGGGATCCTATGGCTACACCTTC.

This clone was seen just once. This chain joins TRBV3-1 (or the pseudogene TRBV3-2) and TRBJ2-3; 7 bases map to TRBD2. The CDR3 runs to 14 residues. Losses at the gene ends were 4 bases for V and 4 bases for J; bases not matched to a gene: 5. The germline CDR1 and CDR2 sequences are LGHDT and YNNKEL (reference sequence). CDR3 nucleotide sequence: TGTGCCAGCAGCCTTGGGGGGGTGCCAGATACGCAGTATTTT. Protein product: CASSLGGVPDTQYF.

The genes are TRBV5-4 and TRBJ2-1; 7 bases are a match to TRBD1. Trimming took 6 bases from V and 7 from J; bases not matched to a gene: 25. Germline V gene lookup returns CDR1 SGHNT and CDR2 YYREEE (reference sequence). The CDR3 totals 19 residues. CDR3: CASNQLIPVGQGDGNEQFF. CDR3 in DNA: TGTGCCAGCAACCAATTAATACCGGTGGGGCAGGGGGACGGTAATGAGCAGTTCTTC.

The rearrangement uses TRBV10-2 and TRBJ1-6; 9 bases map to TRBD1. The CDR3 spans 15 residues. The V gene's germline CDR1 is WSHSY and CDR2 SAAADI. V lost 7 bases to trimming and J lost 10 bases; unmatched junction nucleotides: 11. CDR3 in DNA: TGCGCCAGCACCTGGGACAGGGCCGTCAACTCACCCCTCCACTTT. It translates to CASTWDRAVNSPLHF.

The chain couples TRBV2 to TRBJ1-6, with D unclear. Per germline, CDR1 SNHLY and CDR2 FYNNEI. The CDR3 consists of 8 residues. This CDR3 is CALSPLHF. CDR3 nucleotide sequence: TGTGCTCTTTCACCCCTCCACTTT.

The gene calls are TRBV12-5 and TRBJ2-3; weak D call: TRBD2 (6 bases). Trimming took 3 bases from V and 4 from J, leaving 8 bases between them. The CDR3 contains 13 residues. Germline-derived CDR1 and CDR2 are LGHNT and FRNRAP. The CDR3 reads CASGFSSADTQYF. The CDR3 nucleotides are TGTGCTAGTGGTTTCTCTAGCGCAGATACGCAGTATTTT. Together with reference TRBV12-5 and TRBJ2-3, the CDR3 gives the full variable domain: DARVTQTPRHKVTEMGQEVTMRCQPILGHNTVFWYRQTMMQGLELLAYFRNRAPLDDSGMPKDRFSAEMPDATLATLKIQPSEPRDSAVYFCASGFSSADTQYFGPGTRLTVL.

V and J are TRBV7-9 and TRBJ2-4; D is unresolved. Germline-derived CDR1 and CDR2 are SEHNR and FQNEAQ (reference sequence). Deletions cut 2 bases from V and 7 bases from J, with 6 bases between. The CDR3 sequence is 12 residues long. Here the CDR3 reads CASSLRANIQYF. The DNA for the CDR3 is TGTGCCAGCAGCTTACGAGCTAACATTCAGTACTTC.

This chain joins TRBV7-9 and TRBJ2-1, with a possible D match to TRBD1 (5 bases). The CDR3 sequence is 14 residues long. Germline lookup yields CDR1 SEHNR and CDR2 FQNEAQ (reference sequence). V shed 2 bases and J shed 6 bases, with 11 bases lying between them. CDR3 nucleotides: TGTGCCAGCAGCTTATCGAGGACATTCAATGAGCAGTTCTTC. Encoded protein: CASSLSRTFNEQFF.

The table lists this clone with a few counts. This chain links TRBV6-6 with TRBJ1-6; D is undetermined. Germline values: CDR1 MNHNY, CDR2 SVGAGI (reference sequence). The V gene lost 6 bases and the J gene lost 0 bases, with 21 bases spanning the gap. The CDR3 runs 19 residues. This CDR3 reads CASRRPADRSSSYNSPLHF. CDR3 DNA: TGTGCCAGCAGGCGACCGGCCGACCGGAGTAGCTCCTATAATTCACCCCTCCACTTT.

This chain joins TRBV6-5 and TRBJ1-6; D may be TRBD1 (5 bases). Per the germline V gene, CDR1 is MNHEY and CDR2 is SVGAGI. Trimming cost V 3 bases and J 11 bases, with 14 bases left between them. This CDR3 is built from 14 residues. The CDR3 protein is CASSYGDSVPPLHF. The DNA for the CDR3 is TGTGCCAGCAGTTATGGAGACAGTGTCCCACCCCTCCACTTT.

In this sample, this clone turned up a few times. The CDR3 loop reads CASSHPVAGSPLHF. CDR3 nucleotide sequence: TGTGCCAGCAGTCACCCCGTGGCTGGTTCACCCCTCCACTTT. This chain uses TRBV28 with TRBJ1-6; no clear D gene. V gave up 5 bases and J gave up 9 bases, with 14 bases separating them. CDR3 length: 14 amino acids. In germline, CDR1 is MDHEN, CDR2 SYDVKM.

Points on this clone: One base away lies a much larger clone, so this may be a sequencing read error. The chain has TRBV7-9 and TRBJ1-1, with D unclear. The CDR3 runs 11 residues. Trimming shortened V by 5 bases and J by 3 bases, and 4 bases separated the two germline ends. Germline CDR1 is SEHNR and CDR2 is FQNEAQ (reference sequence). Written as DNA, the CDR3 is TGTGCCAGCAGCCCGGACACTGAAGCTTTCTTT. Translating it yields CASSPDTEAFF.

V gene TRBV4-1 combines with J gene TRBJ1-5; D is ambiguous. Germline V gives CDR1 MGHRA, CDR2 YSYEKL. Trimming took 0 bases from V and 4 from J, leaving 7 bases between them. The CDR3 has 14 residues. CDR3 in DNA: TGCGCCAGCAGCCAAGATCGGGGTAATCAGCCCCAGCATTTT. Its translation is CASSQDRGNQPQHF.

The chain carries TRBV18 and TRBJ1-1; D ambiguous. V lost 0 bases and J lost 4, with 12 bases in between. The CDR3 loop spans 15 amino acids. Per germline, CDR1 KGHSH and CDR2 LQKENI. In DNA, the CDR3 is TGTGCCAGCTCACCACCCGGCGGCGGACTCACTGAAGCTTTCTTT. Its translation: CASSPPGGGLTEAFF.

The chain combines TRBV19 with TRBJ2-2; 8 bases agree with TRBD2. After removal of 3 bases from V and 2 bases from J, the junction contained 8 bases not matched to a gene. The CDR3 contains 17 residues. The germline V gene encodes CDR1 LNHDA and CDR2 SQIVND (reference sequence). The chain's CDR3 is CASSIDRGGLNTGELFF. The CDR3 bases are TGTGCCAGTAGTATCGACCGGGGGGGCCTTAACACCGGGGAGCTGTTTTTT.

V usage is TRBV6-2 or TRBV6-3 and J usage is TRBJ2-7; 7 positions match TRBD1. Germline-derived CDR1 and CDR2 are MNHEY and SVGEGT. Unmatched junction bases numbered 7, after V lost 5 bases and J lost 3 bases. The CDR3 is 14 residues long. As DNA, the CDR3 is TGTGCCAGCAGTACCCGGACAGGACTCTACGAGCAGTACTTC. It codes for CASSTRTGLYEQYF.

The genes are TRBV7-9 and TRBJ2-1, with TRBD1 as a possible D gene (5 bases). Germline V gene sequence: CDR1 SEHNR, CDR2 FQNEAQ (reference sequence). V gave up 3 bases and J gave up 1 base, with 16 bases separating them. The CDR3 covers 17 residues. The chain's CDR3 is CASSFPGRFLSYNEQFF. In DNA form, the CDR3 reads TGTGCCAGCAGCTTCCCAGGGCGGTTCCTTTCCTACAATGAGCAGTTCTTC.

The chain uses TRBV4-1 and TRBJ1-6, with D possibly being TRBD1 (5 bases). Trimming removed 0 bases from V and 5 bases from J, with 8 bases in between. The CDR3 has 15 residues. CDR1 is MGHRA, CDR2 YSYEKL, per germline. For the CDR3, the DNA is TGCGCCAGCAGCCAAGACAGGGCCAATAATTCACCCCTCCACTTT. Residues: CASSQDRANNSPLHF.

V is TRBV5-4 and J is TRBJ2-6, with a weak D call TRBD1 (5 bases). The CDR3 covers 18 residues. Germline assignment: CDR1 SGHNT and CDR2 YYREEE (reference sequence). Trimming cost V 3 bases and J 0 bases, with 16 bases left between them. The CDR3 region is CASSSLTVSPSGANVLTF. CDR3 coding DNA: TGTGCCAGCAGCTCGCTGACAGTATCCCCCTCTGGGGCCAACGTCCTGACTTTC.

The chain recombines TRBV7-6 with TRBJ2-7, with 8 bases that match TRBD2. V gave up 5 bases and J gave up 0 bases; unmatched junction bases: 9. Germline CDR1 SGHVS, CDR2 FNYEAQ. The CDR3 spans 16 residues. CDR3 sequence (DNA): TGTGCCAGCAGCCCAGGCAGGACTAGCAGCTCCTACGAGCAGTACTTC. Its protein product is CASSPGRTSSSYEQYF.

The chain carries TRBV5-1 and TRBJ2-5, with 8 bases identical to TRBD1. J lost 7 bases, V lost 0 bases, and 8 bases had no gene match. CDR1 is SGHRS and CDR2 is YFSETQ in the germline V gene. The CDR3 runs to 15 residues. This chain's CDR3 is CASSLDRGSVGTQYF. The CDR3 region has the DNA TGCGCCAGCAGCTTGGACAGGGGGTCCGTGGGGACCCAGTACTTC.

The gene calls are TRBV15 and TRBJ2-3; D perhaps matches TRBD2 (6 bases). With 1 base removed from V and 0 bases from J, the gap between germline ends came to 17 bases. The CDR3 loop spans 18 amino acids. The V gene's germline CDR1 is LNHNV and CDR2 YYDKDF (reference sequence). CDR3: CATSRVRGGVVSTDTQYF. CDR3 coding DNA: TGTGCCACCAGCAGAGTACGGGGCGGGGTGGTTAGCACAGATACGCAGTATTTT. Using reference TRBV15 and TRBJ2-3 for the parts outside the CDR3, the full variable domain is DAMVIQNPRYQVTQFGKPVTLSCSQTLNHNVMYWYQQKSSQAPKLLFHYYDKDFNNEADTPDNFQSRRPNTSFCFLDIRSPGLGDTAMYLCATSRVRGGVVSTDTQYFGPGTRLTVL.

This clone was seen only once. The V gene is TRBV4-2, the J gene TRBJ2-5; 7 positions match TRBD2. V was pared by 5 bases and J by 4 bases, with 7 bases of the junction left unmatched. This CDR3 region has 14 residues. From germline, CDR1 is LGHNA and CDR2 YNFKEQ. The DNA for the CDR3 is TGTGCCAGCAGCAAAACTAGCGCTCTAGAGACCCAGTACTTC. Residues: CASSKTSALETQYF.

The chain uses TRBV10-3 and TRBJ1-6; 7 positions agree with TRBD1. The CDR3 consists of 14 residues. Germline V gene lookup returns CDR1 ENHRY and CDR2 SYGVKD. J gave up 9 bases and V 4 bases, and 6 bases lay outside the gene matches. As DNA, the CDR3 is TGTGCCATCAGTGGACAGGGAAGTAGTTCACCCCTCCACTTT. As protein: CAISGQGSSSPLHF.

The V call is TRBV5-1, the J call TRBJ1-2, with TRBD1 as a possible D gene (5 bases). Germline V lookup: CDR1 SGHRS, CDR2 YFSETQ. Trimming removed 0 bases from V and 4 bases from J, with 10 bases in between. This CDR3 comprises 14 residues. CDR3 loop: CASSLAGTSYGYTF. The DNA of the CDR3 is TGCGCCAGCAGCTTGGCCGGGACTTCCTATGGCTACACCTTC. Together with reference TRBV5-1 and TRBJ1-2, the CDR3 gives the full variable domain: KAGVTQTPRYLIKTRGQQVTLSCSPISGHRSVSWYQQTPGQGLQFLFEYFSETQRNKGNFPGRFSGRQFSNSRSEMNVSTLELGDSALYLCASSLAGTSYGYTFGSGTRLTVV.

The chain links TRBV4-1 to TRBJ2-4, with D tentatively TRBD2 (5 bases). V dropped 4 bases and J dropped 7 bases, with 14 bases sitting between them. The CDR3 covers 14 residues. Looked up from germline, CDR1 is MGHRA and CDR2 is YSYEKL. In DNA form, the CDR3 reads TGCGCCAGCAGCCTCGGGATAATAGGGAACATTCAGTACTTC. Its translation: CASSLGIIGNIQYF.

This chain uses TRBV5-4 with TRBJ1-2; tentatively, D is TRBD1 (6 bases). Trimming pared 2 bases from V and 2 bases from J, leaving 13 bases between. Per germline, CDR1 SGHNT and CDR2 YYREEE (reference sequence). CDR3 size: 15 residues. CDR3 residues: CASSLQGRPNYGYTF. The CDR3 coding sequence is TGTGCCAGCAGCTTACAGGGCCGCCCCAACTATGGCTACACCTTC.

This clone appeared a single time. CDR3 nucleotide sequence: TGTGCCACCAGTGACTCGACTAGCGGGGGGGTCCGGGAGACCCAGTACTTC. Amino acid sequence: CATSDSTSGGVRETQYF. The chain couples TRBV24-1 to TRBJ2-5; 14 bases are a match to TRBD2. Germline CDR1 reads KGHDR; CDR2 reads SFDVKD. Unmatched junction bases numbered 8, after V lost 4 bases and J lost 5 bases. The CDR3 is 17 residues long.